These 18 T cell receptor beta chains originate from one sample sequenced in a study of T cell responses to AZD1222 COVID-19 vaccine. Here immunoSEQ multiplex PCR was the method, and the copy in TCRdb shows in-frame clones only, minus some. The sample has some 110,000 clones; 70% to 90% are singletons. Material: peripheral blood, obtained 28 days after the second AZD1222 dose. All receptors derive from an adult who received the AZD1222 COVID-19 vaccine.

This rearrangement joins TRBV4-3 to TRBJ2-7, with D hard to call. There are 14 residues in the CDR3. Germline V gene lookup returns CDR1 LGHNA and CDR2 YSLEER. V gave up 1 base and J gave up 3 bases, with 10 bases separating them. CDR3 DNA sequence: TGCGCCAGCAGCCAAGCCTCCGAGAACTACGAGCAGTACTTC. Residues: CASSQASENYEQYF.

The table lists this clone with a few counts. This chain connects TRBV10-2 to TRBJ2-1, with D hard to call. Germline CDR1 and CDR2: WSHSY and SAAADI. V lost 4 bases, J lost 0 bases, and 10 bases lay in between. The CDR3 length is 15 residues. The CDR3 DNA reads as TGCGCCAGCAGTGCCCGGGTTAGCTCCTACAATGAGCAGTTCTTC. It translates to CASSARVSSYNEQFF.

The V call is TRBV19, the J call TRBJ2-7; possible D gene TRBD2, 5 bases. V lost 5 bases to trimming and J lost 6 bases, with 20 bases between them. From germline, CDR1 is LNHDA and CDR2 SQIVND (reference sequence). The CDR3 is 15 amino acids. The CDR3 sequence: CASSLDLSSPGEQYF. DNA for the CDR3: TGTGCCAGTAGTCTGGACTTGTCTAGTCCTGGCGAGCAGTACTTC.

The genes are TRBV27 and TRBJ1-2; D unclear. CDR3 size: 14 residues. CDR1 MNHEY and CDR2 SMNVEV come from the germline V gene (reference sequence). With 5 bases removed from V and 4 bases from J, the gap between germline ends came to 14 bases. CDR3: CASSHRGGPYGYTF. The DNA of the CDR3 is TGTGCCAGCAGTCACCGGGGAGGTCCCTATGGCTACACCTTC.

This clone turned up a few times. This chain uses TRBV11-1 with TRBJ1-6; TRBD1 might be the D (5 bases). The V end lost 5 bases, the J end lost 9 bases, and 14 bases lay between the germline ends. CDR1 is SGHAT and CDR2 is FQDESV in the germline V gene (reference sequence). The CDR3 is 14 amino acids. The CDR3 DNA reads as TGTGCCAGCAGCGGTGGCAGGGCACGTTCACCCCTCCACTTT. Protein product: CASSGGRARSPLHF.

The chain is built from TRBV27 and TRBJ2-1; TRBD2 agrees at 11 bases. The CDR3 contains 15 residues. J gave up 3 bases and V 6 bases, and 4 bases lay outside the gene matches. Germline loops: CDR1 MNHEY, CDR2 SMNVEV (reference sequence). The CDR3 is CASRPGLAGYNEQFF. In DNA form, the CDR3 reads TGTGCCAGCAGACCTGGACTAGCGGGCTACAATGAGCAGTTCTTC.

The V call is TRBV5-5, the J call TRBJ2-5; D call uncertain. This CDR3 is 12 amino acids long. Germline V gene data show CDR1 as SGHKS and CDR2 as YYEKEE (reference sequence). V lost 7 bases, J lost 5 bases, and 12 bases lay in between. CDR3 sequence (DNA): TGTGCCAGCGCCCAAGACCCGGAGACCCAGTACTTC. Translating gives CASAQDPETQYF.

The CDR3 coding sequence is TGTGCCAGCAACAATATACAGGGTAACGAGCAGTACTTC. Its protein product is CASNNIQGNEQYF. The chain is built from TRBV12-3 or TRBV12-4 and TRBJ2-7; perhaps TRBD1 as D (6 bases). Trimming stripped 7 bases from V and 5 bases from J, with 15 bases between. This CDR3 has 13 residues.

The chain joins TRBV27 to TRBJ2-1; the D gene is possibly TRBD1 (6 bases). Trimming took off 11 bases at V and 1 base at J, with 15 bases between the two ends. The CDR3 consists of 14 residues. CDR1 MNHEY and CDR2 SMNVEV come from the germline V gene (reference sequence). CDR3 sequence: CAPPTGRSYNEQFF. The CDR3, as DNA: TGTGCCCCCCCGACAGGCCGATCCTACAATGAGCAGTTCTTC.

The chain couples TRBV28 to TRBJ2-5; 11 bases map to TRBD2. In germline, CDR1 is MDHEN, CDR2 SYDVKM. This CDR3 region has 14 residues. The J segment lost 2 bases and the V segment lost 7 bases, leaving 3 bases of the junction unmatched. Here the CDR3 DNA reads TGTGCCAGCACCCTAGCGGGAGGTCAAGAGACCCAGTACTTC. Protein: CASTLAGGQETQYF.

CDR3 sequence (DNA): TGTGCCAGCAGCTTGTCTTACAGGGATAATCTTGCTGACGAGCAGTACTTC. Translation gives CASSLSYRDNLADEQYF. The V call is TRBV5-6, the J call TRBJ2-7; D perhaps matches TRBD1 (6 bases). Germline lookup yields CDR1 SGHDT and CDR2 YYEEEE. Trimming removed 1 base from V and 5 bases from J, with 22 bases in between. CDR3 length equals 17 residues.

The chain uses TRBV5-6 and TRBJ1-4, with D perhaps matching TRBD1 (6 bases). Trimming took off 0 bases at V and 0 bases at J, with 9 bases between the two ends. Germline CDR1 and CDR2: SGHDT and YYEEEE. This CDR3 has 16 amino acids. This chain's CDR3 is CASSLVDRSTNEKLFF. The CDR3 bases are TGTGCCAGCAGCTTGGTGGACAGATCAACTAATGAAAAACTGTTTTTT.

The chain is built from TRBV19 and TRBJ1-5; tentative D call: TRBD1 (6 bases). CDR3 size: 15 residues. The germline gives CDR1 LNHDA, CDR2 SQIVND (reference sequence). Trimming shortened V by 4 bases and J by 7 bases, and 17 bases separated the two germline ends. The CDR3 region has the DNA TGTGCCAGTAGTACTGTACAGGGAGGTAACCAGCCCCAGCATTTT. Residues: CASSTVQGGNQPQHF.

The chain recombines TRBV6-2 or TRBV6-3 with TRBJ2-7; the D gene could be TRBD1 or TRBD2 (6 bases each). V was pared by 2 bases and J by 5 bases, with 16 bases between. The CDR3 covers 15 residues. Germline values: CDR1 MNHEY, CDR2 SVGEGT. CDR3 DNA sequence: TGTGCCAGCAGTTACGCGGTCGGGGGCCCCAACGAGCAGTACTTC. Translating it yields CASSYAVGGPNEQYF.

The gene calls are TRBV18 and TRBJ1-1, with a possible D match to TRBD1 (5 bases). Per the germline V gene, CDR1 is KGHSH and CDR2 is LQKENI. V gave up 6 bases and J gave up 3 bases, with 14 bases separating them. The CDR3 loop spans 14 amino acids. The CDR3 region has the DNA TGTGCCAGCTCTCCGGGACCTAGGGACACTGAAGCTTTCTTT. Amino acids: CASSPGPRDTEAFF.

The chain is built from TRBV9 and TRBJ1-1; D perhaps matches TRBD1 (5 bases). The germline V gene has CDR1 SGDLS and CDR2 YYNGEE. Deletions cut 0 bases from V and 4 bases from J, with 10 bases between. This CDR3 region has 14 residues. The CDR3 loop is CASSVDPGGTEAFF. The CDR3 region has the DNA TGTGCCAGCAGCGTAGATCCGGGGGGCACTGAAGCTTTCTTT. The variable domain in full, completed from reference TRBV9 and TRBJ1-1, reads DSGVTQTPKHLITATGQRVTLRCSPRSGDLSVYWYQQSLDQGLQFLIQYYNGEERAKGNILERFSAQQFPDLHSELNLSSLELGDSALYFCASSVDPGGTEAFFGQGTRLTVV.

V and J are TRBV7-9 and TRBJ2-2; 9 bases are a match to TRBD1. Losses at the gene ends were 4 bases for V and 8 bases for J; bases not matched to a gene: 8. The CDR3 is made up of 15 amino acids. Germline CDR1 and CDR2: SEHNR and FQNEAQ (reference sequence). The CDR3 sequence: CASSSTGTGSGELFF. The DNA for the CDR3 is TGTGCCAGCAGCTCTACCGGGACAGGGTCTGGGGAGCTGTTTTTT.

V is TRBV19 and J is TRBJ1-1; 7 bases are shared with TRBD1. Germline V gene data show CDR1 as LNHDA and CDR2 as SQIVND (reference sequence). The ends lost 11 bases at V and 3 bases at J; junction bases unmatched: 12. This CDR3 has 14 residues. The CDR3 sequence: CASTPGTDYTEAFF. In DNA form, the CDR3 reads TGTGCCTCTACACCGGGGACAGATTACACTGAAGCTTTCTTT.